This section outlines one T cell receptor (beta chain) sequence together with its context. Its antigen is undetermined. The sample is drawn from a study of T cells in localized non-small cell lung cancer. Study observations and caveats: Within adjacent lung there appeared a median 57 of the top 100 tumor clones.

Here immunoSEQ multiplex PCR was the method, and the copy in TCRdb shows in-frame clones only, minus some. In the table there are tens of thousands of clones, 91% of which are singletons. The trim removed 11 bases at V and 1 base at J, leaving 7 bases unmatched. CDR1 is ENHRY and CDR2 is SYGVKD in the germline V gene. This CDR3 has 14 residues. The origin of this receptor is a female donor of 60 years or more with stage II squamous cell lung carcinoma. This chain links TRBV10-3 with TRBJ2-2, with 7 positions matching TRBD2. The starting material was peripheral blood, obtained before any cancer treatment. Here the CDR3 reads CAANPSGNTGELFF. CDR3 sequence (DNA): TGTGCCGCCAATCCTAGCGGGAACACCGGGGAGCTGTTTTTT.